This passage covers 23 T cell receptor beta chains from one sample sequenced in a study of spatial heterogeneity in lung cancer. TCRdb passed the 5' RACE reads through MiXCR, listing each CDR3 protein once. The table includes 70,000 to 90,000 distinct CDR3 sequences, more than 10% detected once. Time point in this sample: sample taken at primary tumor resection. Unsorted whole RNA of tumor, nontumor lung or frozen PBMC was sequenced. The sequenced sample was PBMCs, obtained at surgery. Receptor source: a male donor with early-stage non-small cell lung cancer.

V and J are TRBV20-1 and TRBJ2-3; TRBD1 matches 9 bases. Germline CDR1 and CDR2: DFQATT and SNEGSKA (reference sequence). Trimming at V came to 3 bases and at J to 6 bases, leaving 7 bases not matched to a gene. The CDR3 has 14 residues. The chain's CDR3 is CSAREGTGTDTQYF. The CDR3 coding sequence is TGCAGTGCTAGGGAGGGGACAGGGACGGATACGCAGTATTTT.

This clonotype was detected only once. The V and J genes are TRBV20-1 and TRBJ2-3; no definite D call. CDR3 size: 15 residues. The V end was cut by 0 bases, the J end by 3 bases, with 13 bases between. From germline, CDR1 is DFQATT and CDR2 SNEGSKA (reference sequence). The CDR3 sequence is CSARDRTIGTDTQYF. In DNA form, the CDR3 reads TGCAGTGCTAGAGATCGTACAATTGGGACAGATACGCAGTATTTT.

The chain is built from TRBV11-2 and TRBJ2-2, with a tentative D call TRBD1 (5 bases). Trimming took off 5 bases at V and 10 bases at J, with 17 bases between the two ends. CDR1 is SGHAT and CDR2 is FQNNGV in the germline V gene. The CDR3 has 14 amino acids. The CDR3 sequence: CASSPALGVQELFF. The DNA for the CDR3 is TGTGCCAGCAGCCCCGCGCTAGGGGTCCAGGAGCTGTTTTTT.

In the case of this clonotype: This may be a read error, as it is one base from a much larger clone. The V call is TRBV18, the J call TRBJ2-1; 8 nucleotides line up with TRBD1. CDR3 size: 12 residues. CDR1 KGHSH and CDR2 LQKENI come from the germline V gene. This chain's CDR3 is CVSSGQGNEQFF. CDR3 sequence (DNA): TGTGTCAGCTCAGGACAGGGTAATGAGCAGTTCTTC.

CDR3 sequence (DNA): TGTGCCAGCAGTTTATCCGCGGCTACAGGAGGAGGGGGCTACACCTTC. Translating it yields CASSLSAATGGGGYTF. V usage is TRBV12-3 or TRBV12-4 and J usage is TRBJ1-2; perhaps TRBD1 as D (5 bases). The CDR3 is 16 residues long. V dropped 2 bases and J dropped 8 bases, with 21 bases sitting between them.

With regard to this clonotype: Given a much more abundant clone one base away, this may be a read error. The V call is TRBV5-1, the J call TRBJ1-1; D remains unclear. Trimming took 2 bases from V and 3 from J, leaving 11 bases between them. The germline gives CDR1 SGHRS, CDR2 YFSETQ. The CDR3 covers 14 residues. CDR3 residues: CASSFKGMDTEAFF. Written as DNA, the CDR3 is TGCGCCAGCAGCTTTAAGGGCATGGACACTGAAGCTTTCTTT.

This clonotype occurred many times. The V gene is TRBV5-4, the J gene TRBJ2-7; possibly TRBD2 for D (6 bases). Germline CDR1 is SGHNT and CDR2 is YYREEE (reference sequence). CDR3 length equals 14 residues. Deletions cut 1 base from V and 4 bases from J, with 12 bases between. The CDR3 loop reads CASSLKHGRYEQYF. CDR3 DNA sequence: TGTGCCAGCAGCTTGAAGCACGGGAGATACGAGCAGTACTTC.

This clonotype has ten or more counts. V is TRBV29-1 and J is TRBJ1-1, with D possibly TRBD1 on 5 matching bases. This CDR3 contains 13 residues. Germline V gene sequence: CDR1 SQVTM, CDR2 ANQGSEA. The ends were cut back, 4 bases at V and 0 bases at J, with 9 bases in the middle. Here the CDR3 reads CSVAGQLNTEAFF. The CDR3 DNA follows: TGCAGCGTTGCGGGGCAGTTGAACACTGAAGCTTTCTTT.

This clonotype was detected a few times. The CDR3 loop is CASSQDWGAQTSGGTYEQYF. In DNA, the CDR3 is TGTGCCAGCAGCCAAGATTGGGGGGCACAGACTAGCGGGGGGACCTACGAGCAGTACTTC. V gene TRBV4-2 combines with J gene TRBJ2-7; TRBD2 matches at 13 bases. V lost 0 bases to trimming and J lost 2 bases; unmatched junction nucleotides: 13. This CDR3 contains 20 residues. Germline-derived CDR1 and CDR2 are LGHNA and YNFKEQ.

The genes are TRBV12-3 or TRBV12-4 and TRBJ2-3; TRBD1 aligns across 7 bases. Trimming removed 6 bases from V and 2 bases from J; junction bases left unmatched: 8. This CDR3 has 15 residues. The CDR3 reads CASRSNRGYTDTQYF. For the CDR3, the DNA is TGTGCCAGCAGAAGTAACAGGGGCTACACAGATACGCAGTATTTT.

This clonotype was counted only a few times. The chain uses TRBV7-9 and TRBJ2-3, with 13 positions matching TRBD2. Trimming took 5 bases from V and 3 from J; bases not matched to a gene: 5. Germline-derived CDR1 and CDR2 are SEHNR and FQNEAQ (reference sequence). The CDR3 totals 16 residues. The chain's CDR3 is CASSTRLAGGTDTQYF. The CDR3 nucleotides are TGTGCCAGCAGCACTCGACTAGCGGGAGGTACAGATACGCAGTATTTT.

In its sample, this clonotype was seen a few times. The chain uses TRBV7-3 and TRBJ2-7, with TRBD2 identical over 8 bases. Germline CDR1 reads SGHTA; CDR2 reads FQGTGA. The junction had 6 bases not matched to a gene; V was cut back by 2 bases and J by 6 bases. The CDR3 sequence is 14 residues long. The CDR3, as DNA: TGTGCCAGCAGCTTAGGTAGCGGGGACGCCGAGCAGTACTTC. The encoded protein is CASSLGSGDAEQYF.

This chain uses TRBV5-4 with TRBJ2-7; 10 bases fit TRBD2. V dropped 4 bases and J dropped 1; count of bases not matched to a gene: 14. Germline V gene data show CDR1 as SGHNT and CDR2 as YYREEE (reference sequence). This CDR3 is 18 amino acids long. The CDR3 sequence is CASSTGLAAHPQSYEQYF. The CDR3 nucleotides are TGTGCCAGCAGCACCGGACTAGCGGCCCACCCCCAGTCCTACGAGCAGTACTTC.

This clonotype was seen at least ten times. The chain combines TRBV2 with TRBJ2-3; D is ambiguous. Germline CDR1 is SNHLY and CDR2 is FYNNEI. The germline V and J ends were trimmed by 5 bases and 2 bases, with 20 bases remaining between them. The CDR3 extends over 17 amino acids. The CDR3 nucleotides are TGTGCCAGCAGTCTCGGATCCTCTACATCGCACACAGATACGCAGTATTTT. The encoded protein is CASSLGSSTSHTDTQYF.

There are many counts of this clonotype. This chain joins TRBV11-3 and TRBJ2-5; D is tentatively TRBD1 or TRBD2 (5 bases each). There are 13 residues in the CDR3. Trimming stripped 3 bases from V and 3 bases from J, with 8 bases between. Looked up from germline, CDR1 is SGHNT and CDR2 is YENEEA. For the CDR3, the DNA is TGTGCCAGCAGCTTTGGGGGAGAAGAGACCCAGTACTTC. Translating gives CASSFGGEETQYF.

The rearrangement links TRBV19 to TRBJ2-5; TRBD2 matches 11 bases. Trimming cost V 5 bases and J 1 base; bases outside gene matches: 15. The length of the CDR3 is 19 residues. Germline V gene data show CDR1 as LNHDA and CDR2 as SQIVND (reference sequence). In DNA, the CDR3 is TGTGCCAGTAGTCTAACCGGGACTAGCGGTTCCCTTTCCCAAGAGACCCAGTACTTC. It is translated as CASSLTGTSGSLSQETQYF.

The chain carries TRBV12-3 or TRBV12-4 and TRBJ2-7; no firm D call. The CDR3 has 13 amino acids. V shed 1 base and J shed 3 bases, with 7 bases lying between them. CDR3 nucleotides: TGTGCCAGCAGTTTAGGTAGGGTCTACGAGCAGTACTTC. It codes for CASSLGRVYEQYF.

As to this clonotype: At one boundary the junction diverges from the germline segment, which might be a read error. The CDR3 spells CLTGPYGYTF. CDR3 coding DNA: TGCCTAACAGGGCCCTATGGCTACACCTTC. The V and J genes are TRBV7-2 and TRBJ1-2; D might be TRBD1 (6 bases). Germline CDR1 and CDR2: SGHTA and FQGNSA. This CDR3 region has 10 residues.

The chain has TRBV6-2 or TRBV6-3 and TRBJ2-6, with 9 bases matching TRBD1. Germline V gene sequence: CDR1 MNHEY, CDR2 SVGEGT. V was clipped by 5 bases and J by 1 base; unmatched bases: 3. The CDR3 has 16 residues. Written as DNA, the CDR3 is TGTGCCAGCAGTCGGGACAGGGTATCTGGGGCCAACGTCCTGACTTTC. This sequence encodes CASSRDRVSGANVLTF.

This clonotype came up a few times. CDR3 bases: TGCAGTGCTAGTGTCGGCCGGGGCACTGAAGCTTTCTTT. Translated, it gives CSASVGRGTEAFF. The J gene is TRBJ1-1, the V gene TRBV20-1; D is unclear. Trimming left V 3 bases short and J 4 bases short, with 12 bases between. The CDR3 spans 13 residues. In germline, CDR1 is DFQATT, CDR2 SNEGSKA (reference sequence).

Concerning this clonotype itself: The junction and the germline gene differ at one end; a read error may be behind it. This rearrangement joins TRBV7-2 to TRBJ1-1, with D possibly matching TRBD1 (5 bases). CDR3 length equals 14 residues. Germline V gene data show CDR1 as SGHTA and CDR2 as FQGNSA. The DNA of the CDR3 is TGTGCCAGCACCTTAAGGGGCAGGGAAACTGAAGCTTTCTTT. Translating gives CASTLRGRETEAFF. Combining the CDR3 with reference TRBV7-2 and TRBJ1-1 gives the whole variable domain GAGVSQSPSNKVTEKGKDVELRCDPISGHTALYWYRQSLGQGLEFLIYFQGNSAPDKSGLPSDRFSAERTGGSVSTLTIQRTQQEDSAVYLCASTLRGRETEAFFGQGTRLTVV.

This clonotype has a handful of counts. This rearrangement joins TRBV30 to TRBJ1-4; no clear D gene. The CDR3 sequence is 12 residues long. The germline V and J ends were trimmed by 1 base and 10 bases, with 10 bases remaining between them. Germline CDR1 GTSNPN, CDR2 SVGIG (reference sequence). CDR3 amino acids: CAWSGVSGKLFF. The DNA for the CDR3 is TGTGCCTGGAGTGGGGTGTCGGGAAAACTGTTTTTT.

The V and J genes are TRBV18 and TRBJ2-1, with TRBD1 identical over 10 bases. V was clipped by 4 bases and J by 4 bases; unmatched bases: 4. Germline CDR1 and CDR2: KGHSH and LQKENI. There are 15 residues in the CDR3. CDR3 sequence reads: CASSQPGQGYNEQFF. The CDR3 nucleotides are TGTGCCAGCTCACAACCGGGACAGGGGTACAATGAGCAGTTCTTC. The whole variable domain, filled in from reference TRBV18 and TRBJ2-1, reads NAGVMQNPRHLVRRRGQEARLRCSPMKGHSHVYWYRQLPEEGLKFMVYLQKENIIDESGMPKERFSAEFPKEGPSILRIQQVVRGDSAAYFCASSQPGQGYNEQFFGPGTRLTVL.